This record covers a single T cell receptor (beta chain). The data stem from a study of blood T cell repertoires in COVID-19. Study information: Acute-phase and convalescent COVID-19 samples originated in the United States, Italy and Spain. PBMCs, B-cell-depleted T cells, or T cells provided the cDNA or gDNA that made up the material.

The germline gives CDR1 LGHDT, CDR2 YNNKEL (reference sequence). J gave up 0 bases and V 5 bases, and 22 bases lay outside the gene matches. This CDR3 contains 21 residues. In the study's own analysis: Counts of nucleated cells, estimated from reference gene primer amplification, were obtained. Sequencing used immunoSEQ multiplex PCR; TCRdb keeps in-frame clones, though not all of them. For V, J and clone size, that table is used; D and trimming come from the DNA. The repertoire has about 160,000 clones, 76% of them found once; the top ten carry roughly 3.5%. The rearrangement links TRBV3-1 (or the pseudogene TRBV3-2) to TRBJ2-1; 7 nucleotides match TRBD2. The specimen sequenced was peripheral blood. The TCR comes from a woman older than 75 with acute or convalescent COVID-19. In DNA form, the CDR3 reads TGTGCCAGCAGCTACACAGATTTCATGGTCCGGGGGACTAACTCCTACAATGAGCAGTTCTTC. It specifies CASSYTDFMVRGTNSYNEQFF.